These 7 T cell receptor beta chains were sequenced from one sample in a study of brain T cells in children with intractable seizures. Surgery cases with the highest brain T cell transcript signatures were chosen for sequencing. Measured with immunoSEQ multiplex PCR; TCRdb has only the in-frame clones, and not every one. The sample has 2,000 or so clones; around 73% are singletons. The sample in question was resected brain tissue, obtained at surgery. These receptors came from a girl aged 2 to 9 with tuberous sclerosis and intractable seizures.

The chain employs TRBV2 and TRBJ1-5, with TRBD1 identical over 9 bases. The CDR3 sequence is 15 residues long. CDR1 is SNHLY, CDR2 FYNNEI, per germline. Germline trimming cut 6 bases from V and 2 bases from J; bases unmatched to any gene: 5. In DNA, the CDR3 is TGTGCCAGCAGCGGGGGACAGGGCCGCAATCAGCCCCAGCATTTT. Translation: CASSGGQGRNQPQHF.

The chain couples TRBV24-1 to TRBJ2-5, with a possible D match to TRBD2 (6 bases). Trimming pared 6 bases from V and 0 bases from J, leaving 7 bases between. The V gene's germline CDR1 is KGHDR and CDR2 SFDVKD. The length of the CDR3 is 13 residues. In nucleotides, the CDR3 is TGTGCCACCAGTAGGGACTACCAAGAGACCCAGTACTTC. Translated: CATSRDYQETQYF.

The rearrangement links TRBV4-3 to TRBJ1-6; 9 bases are a match to TRBD1. This CDR3 region has 15 residues. The V and J ends lost 4 bases and 8 bases, in that order; junction bases with no gene match: 6. The germline V gene encodes CDR1 LGHNA and CDR2 YSLEER. In DNA form, the CDR3 reads TGCGCCAGCAGCCTATCCGGGACAGGGTATTCACCCCTCCACTTT. Translation: CASSLSGTGYSPLHF.

The J gene is TRBJ2-1, the V gene TRBV7-2; no clear D. The germline gives CDR1 SGHTA, CDR2 FQGNSA. CDR3 length equals 12 residues. V lost 1 base and J 4 bases, leaving 2 bases between the germline ends. The CDR3 DNA is TGTGCCAGCAGCTTAGGGTACAATGAGCAGTTCTTC. This sequence encodes CASSLGYNEQFF.

The chain is built from TRBV19 and TRBJ2-3, with TRBD2 matching 12 bases. The junction had 10 bases not matched to a gene; V was cut back by 6 bases and J by 6 bases. The CDR3 loop spans 16 amino acids. Germline V gene sequence: CDR1 LNHDA, CDR2 SQIVND (reference sequence). The CDR3 DNA sequence: TGTGCCAGTAGCGGACTAGCGGGGCTCATAGCGGATACGCAGTATTTT. It is translated as CASSGLAGLIADTQYF.

The J gene is TRBJ2-5, the V gene TRBV18; D may match TRBD1 or TRBD2 (5 bases each). CDR1 is KGHSH and CDR2 is LQKENI in the germline V gene. V lost 1 base and J 2 bases, leaving 8 bases between the germline ends. The CDR3 is 14 amino acids. CDR3 nucleotides: TGTGCCAGCTCACCACGGGGGAGTCAAGAGACCCAGTACTTC. This sequence encodes CASSPRGSQETQYF.

This chain connects TRBV11-2 to TRBJ1-1, with D perhaps TRBD1 (5 bases). Germline CDR1 and CDR2: SGHAT and FQNNGV. The ends were cut back, 5 bases at V and 0 bases at J, with 16 bases in the middle. The CDR3 runs to 16 residues. DNA of the CDR3: TGTGCCAGCAGCCTTACCCACAGGCGGATGAACACTGAAGCTTTCTTT. As protein: CASSLTHRRMNTEAFF.